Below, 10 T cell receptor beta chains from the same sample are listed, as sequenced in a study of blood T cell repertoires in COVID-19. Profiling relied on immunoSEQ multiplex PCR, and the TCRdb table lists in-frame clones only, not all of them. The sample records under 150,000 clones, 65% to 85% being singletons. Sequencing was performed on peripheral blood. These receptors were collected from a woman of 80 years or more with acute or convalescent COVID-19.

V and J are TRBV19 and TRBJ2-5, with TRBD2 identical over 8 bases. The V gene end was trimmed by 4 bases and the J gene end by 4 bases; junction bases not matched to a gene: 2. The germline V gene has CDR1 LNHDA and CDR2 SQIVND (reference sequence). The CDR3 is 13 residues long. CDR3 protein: CASSSGRSETQYF. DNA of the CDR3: TGTGCCAGTAGTAGCGGGAGGTCAGAGACCCAGTACTTC.

Here the CDR3 DNA reads TGTGCCAGCTCATCTTCACTTGCAACTAATGAAAAACTGTTTTTT. It is translated as CASSSSLATNEKLFF. The V call is TRBV18, the J call TRBJ1-4; D unclear. The ends were cut back, 5 bases at V and 0 bases at J, with 10 bases in the middle. The CDR3 consists of 15 residues. Germline CDR1 reads KGHSH; CDR2 reads LQKENI. The complete variable domain, with remaining parts taken from reference TRBV18 and TRBJ1-4, reads NAGVMQNPRHLVRRRGQEARLRCSPMKGHSHVYWYRQLPEEGLKFMVYLQKENIIDESGMPKERFSAEFPKEGPSILRIQQVVRGDSAAYFCASSSSLATNEKLFFGSGTQLSVL.

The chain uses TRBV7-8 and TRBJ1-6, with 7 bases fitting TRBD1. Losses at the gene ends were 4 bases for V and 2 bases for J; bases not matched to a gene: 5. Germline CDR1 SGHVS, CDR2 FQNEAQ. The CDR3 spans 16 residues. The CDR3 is CASSSRDSPYNSPLHF. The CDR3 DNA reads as TGTGCCAGCAGCTCAAGGGACAGCCCCTATAATTCACCCCTCCACTTT.

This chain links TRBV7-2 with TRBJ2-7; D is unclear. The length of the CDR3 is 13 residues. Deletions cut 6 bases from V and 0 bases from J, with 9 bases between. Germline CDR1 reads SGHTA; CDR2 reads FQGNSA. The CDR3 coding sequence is TGTGCCAGCAGTCCCAGAAACTCCTACGAGCAGTACTTC. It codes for CASSPRNSYEQYF.

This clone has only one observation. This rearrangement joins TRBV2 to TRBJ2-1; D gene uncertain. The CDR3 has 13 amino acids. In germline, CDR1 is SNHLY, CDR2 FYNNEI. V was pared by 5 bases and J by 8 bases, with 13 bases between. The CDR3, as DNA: TGTGCCAGCAGTATCGGAGAGGTGGATGAGCAGTTCTTC. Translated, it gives CASSIGEVDEQFF.

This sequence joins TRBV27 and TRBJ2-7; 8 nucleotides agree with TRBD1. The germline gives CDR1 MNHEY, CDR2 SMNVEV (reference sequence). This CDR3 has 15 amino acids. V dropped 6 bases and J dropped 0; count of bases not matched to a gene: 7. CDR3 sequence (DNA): TGTGCCAGCAGAGGGACAGGCACTAGCTCCTACGAGCAGTACTTC. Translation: CASRGTGTSSYEQYF.

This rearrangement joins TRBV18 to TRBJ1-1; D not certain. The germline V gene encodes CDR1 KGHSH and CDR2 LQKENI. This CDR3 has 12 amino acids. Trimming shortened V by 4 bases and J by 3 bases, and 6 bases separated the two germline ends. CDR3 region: CASSQSDTEAFF. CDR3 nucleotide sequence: TGTGCCAGCTCACAGTCGGACACTGAAGCTTTCTTT.

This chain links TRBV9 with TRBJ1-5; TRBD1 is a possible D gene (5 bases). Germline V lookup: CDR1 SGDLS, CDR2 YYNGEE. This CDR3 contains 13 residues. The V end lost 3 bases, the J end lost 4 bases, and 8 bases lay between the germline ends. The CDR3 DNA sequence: TGTGCCAGCAGCGCAGGGATGAATCAGCCCCAGCATTTT. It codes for CASSAGMNQPQHF.

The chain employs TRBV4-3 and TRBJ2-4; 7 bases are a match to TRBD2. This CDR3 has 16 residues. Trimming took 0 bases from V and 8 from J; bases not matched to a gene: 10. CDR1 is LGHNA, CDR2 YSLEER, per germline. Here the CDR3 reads CASSQENRGGVDIQYF. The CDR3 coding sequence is TGCGCCAGCAGCCAAGAAAACCGGGGAGGGGTGGACATTCAGTACTTC.

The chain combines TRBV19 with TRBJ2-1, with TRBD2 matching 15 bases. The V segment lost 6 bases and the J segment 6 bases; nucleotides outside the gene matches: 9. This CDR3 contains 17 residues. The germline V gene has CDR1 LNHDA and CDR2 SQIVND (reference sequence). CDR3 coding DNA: TGTGCCAGTAGCCGGACTAGCGGGGGGGCTCGCAGCAATGAGCAGTTCTTC. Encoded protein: CASSRTSGGARSNEQFF.